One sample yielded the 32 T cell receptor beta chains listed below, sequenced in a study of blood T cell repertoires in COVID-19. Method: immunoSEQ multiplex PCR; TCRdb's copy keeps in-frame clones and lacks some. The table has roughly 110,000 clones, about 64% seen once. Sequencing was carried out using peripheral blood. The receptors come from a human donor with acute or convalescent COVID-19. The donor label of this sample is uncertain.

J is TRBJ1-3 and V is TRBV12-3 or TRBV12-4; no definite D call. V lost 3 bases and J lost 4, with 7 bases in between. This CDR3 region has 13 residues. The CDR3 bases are TGTGCCAGCAGTTTTTTTTCAGGAAACACCATATATTTT. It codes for CASSFFSGNTIYF.

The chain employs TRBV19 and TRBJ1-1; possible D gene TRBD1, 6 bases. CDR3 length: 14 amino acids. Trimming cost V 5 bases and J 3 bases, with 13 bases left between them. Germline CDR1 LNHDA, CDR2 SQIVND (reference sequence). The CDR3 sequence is CASSHRGSDTEAFF. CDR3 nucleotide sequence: TGTGCCAGTAGTCATAGGGGGAGCGACACTGAAGCTTTCTTT.

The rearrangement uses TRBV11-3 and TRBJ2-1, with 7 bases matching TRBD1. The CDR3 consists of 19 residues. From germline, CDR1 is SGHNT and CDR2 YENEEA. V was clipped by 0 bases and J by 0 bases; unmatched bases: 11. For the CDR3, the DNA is TGTGCCAGCAGCTTAGACGGCCCGGGACAGTCGAGCTCCTACAATGAGCAGTTCTTC. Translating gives CASSLDGPGQSSSYNEQFF.

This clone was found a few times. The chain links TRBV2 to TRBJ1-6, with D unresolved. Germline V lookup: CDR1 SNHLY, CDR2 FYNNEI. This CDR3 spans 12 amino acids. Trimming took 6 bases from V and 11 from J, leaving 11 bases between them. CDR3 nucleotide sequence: TGTGCCAGCAGGGCAGGATCGGCACCCCTCCACTTT. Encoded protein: CASRAGSAPLHF.

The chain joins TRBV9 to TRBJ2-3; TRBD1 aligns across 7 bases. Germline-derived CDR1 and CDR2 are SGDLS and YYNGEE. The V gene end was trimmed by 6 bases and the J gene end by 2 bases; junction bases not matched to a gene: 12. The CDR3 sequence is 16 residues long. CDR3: CASTPAQGIPTDTQYF. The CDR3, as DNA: TGTGCCAGCACCCCCGCACAGGGGATTCCCACAGATACGCAGTATTTT. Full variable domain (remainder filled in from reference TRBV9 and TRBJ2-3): DSGVTQTPKHLITATGQRVTLRCSPRSGDLSVYWYQQSLDQGLQFLIQYYNGEERAKGNILERFSAQQFPDLHSELNLSSLELGDSALYFCASTPAQGIPTDTQYFGPGTRLTVL.

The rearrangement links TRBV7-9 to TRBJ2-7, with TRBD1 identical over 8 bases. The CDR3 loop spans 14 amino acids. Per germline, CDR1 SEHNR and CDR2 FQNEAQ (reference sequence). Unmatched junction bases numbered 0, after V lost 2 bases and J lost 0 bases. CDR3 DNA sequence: TGTGCCAGCAGCTTAACAGGGGGCTCCTACGAGCAGTACTTC. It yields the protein CASSLTGGSYEQYF.

The CDR3 spells CASRQAGEGTEAFF. The CDR3 DNA reads TGTGCCAGCAGGCAGGCTGGGGAGGGGACTGAAGCTTTCTTT. The rearrangement links TRBV5-4 to TRBJ1-1, with D tentatively TRBD1 (5 bases). With 5 bases removed from V and 5 bases from J, the gap between germline ends came to 16 bases. Per the germline V gene, CDR1 is SGHNT and CDR2 is YYREEE (reference sequence). This CDR3 region has 14 residues.

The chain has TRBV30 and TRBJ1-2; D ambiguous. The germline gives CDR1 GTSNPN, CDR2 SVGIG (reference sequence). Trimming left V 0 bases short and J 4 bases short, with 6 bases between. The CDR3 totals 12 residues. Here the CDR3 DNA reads TGTGCCTGGAGTGTACTTAGCTATGGCTACACCTTC. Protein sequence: CAWSVLSYGYTF.

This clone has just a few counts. The CDR3 DNA reads TGTGCCAGCTCCTTAGGGGACAGATCACGGCAGTTCTTC. Its translation: CASSLGDRSRQFF. The J gene is TRBJ2-1, the V gene TRBV27; 7 bases match TRBD1. Germline loops: CDR1 MNHEY, CDR2 SMNVEV (reference sequence). Trimming cost V 8 bases and J 12 bases; bases outside gene matches: 13. This CDR3 comprises 13 residues.

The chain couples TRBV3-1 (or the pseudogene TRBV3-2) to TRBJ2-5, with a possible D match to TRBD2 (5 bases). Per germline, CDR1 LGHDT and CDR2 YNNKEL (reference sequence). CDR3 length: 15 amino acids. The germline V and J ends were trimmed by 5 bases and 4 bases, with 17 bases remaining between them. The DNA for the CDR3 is TGTGCCAGCAGCTCCCCTAGTACTGGAGGAGAGACCCAGTACTTC. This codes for CASSSPSTGGETQYF.

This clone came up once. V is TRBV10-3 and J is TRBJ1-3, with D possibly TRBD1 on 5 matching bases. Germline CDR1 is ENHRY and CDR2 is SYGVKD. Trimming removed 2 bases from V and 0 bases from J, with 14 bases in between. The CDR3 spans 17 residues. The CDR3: CAISEPSGPTSGNTIYF. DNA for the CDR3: TGTGCCATCAGTGAGCCGTCAGGGCCAACCTCTGGAAACACCATATATTTT.

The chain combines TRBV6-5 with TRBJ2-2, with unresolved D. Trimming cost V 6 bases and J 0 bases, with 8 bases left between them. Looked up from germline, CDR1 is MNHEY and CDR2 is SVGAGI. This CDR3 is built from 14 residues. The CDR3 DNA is TGTGCCAGCAGGACTGGCTCGAACACCGGGGAGCTGTTTTTT. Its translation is CASRTGSNTGELFF.

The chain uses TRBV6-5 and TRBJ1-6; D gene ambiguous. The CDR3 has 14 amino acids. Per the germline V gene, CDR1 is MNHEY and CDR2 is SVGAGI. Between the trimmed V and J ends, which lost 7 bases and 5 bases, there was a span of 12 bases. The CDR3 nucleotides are TGTGCCAGCAAGTCACCGGGGAATAATTCACCCCTCCACTTT. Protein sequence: CASKSPGNNSPLHF.

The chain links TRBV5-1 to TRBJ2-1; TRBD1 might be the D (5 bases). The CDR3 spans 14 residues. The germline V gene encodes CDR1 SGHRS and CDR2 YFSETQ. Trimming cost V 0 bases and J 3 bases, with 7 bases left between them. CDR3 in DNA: TGCGCCAGCAGCTTGGACGGACACTACAATGAGCAGTTCTTC. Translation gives CASSLDGHYNEQFF.

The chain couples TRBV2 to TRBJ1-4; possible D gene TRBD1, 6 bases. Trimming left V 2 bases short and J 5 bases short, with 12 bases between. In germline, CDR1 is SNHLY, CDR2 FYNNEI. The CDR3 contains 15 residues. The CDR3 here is CASSETGTQNEKLFF. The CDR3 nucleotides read TGTGCCAGCAGTGAAACCGGGACACAGAATGAAAAACTGTTTTTT.

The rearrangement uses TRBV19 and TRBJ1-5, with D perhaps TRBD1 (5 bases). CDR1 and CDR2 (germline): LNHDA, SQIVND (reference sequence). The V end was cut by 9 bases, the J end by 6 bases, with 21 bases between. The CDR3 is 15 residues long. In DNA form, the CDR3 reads TGTGCCAGGCTCCTCATCAGCAAAAGGGGTCAGCCCCAGCATTTT. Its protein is CARLLISKRGQPQHF.

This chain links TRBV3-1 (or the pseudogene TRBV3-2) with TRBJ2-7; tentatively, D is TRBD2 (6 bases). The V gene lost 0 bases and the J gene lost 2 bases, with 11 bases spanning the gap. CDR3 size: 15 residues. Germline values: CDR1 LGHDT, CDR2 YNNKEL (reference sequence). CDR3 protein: CASSQDGGFPYEQYF. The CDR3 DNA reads TGTGCCAGCAGCCAAGATGGGGGGTTCCCCTACGAGCAGTACTTC.

The CDR3, as DNA: TGTGCCAGCAATCAAAATCCCAACAGGGGAAATGAGCAGTTCTTC. Encoded protein: CASNQNPNRGNEQFF. V and J are TRBV9 and TRBJ2-1; 7 positions agree with TRBD1. The CDR3 totals 15 residues. Trimming took 6 bases from V and 7 from J; bases not matched to a gene: 13. From germline, CDR1 is SGDLS and CDR2 YYNGEE.

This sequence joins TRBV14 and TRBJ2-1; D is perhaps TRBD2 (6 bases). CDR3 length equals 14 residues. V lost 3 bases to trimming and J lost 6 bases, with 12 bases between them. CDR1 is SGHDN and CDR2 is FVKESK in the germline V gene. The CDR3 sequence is CASSHRGGPNEQFF. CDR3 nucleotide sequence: TGTGCCAGCAGCCACCGCGGAGGGCCCAATGAGCAGTTCTTC.

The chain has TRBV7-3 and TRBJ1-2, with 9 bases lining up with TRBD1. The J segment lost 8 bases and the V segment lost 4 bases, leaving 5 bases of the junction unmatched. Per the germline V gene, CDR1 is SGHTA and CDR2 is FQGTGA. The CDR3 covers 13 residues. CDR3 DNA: TGTGCCAGCAGCTCGGGACAGGGCGGCGGCTACACCTTC. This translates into CASSSGQGGGYTF.

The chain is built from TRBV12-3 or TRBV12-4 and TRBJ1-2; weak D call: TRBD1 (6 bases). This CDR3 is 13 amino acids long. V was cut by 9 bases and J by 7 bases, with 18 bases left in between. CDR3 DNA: TGTGCCAGTTCTGTTAAACAGGGCTTTGGCTACACCTTC. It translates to CASSVKQGFGYTF.

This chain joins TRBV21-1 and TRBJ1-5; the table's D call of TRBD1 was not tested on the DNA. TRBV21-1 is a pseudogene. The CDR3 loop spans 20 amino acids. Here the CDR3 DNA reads TGTGCCAGCAGCTCCGACTGGGTAGACAGGAGCTATTATAGCAATCAGCCCCAGCATTTT. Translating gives CASSSDWVDRSYYSNQPQHF.

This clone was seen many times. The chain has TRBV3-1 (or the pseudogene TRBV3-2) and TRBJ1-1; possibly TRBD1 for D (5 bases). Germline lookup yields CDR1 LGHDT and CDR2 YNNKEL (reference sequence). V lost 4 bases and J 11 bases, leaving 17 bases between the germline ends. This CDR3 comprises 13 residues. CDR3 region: CASSPLVGAAAFF. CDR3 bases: TGTGCCAGCAGCCCACTGGTAGGGGCCGCCGCTTTCTTT.

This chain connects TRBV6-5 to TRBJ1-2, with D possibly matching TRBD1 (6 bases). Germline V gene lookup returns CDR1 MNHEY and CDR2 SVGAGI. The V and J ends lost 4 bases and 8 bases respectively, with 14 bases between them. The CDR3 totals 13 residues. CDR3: CASSSPGVGGYTF. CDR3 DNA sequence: TGTGCCAGCAGTTCCCCAGGGGTAGGAGGCTACACCTTC.

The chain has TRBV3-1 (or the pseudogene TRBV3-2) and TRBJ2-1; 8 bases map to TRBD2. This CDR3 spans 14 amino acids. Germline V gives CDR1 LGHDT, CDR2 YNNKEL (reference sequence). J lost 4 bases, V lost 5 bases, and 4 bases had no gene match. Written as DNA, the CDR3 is TGTGCCAGCAGCGAGCGGGGGACGTACAATGAGCAGTTCTTC. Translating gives CASSERGTYNEQFF.

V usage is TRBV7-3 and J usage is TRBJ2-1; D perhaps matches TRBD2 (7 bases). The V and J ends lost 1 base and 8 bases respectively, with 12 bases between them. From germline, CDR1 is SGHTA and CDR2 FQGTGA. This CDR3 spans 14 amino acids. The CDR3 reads CASSLNGGLYEQFF. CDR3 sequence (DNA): TGTGCCAGCAGCTTAAACGGGGGGCTCTATGAGCAGTTCTTC.

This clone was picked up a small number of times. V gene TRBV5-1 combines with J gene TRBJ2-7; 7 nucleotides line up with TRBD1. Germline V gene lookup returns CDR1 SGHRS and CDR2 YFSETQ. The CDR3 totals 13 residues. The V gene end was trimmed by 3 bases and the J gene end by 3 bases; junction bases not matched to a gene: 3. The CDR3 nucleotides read TGCGCCAGCAGCTCCCAGGGGGTCTACGAGCAGTACGTC. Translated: CASSSQGVYEQYV.

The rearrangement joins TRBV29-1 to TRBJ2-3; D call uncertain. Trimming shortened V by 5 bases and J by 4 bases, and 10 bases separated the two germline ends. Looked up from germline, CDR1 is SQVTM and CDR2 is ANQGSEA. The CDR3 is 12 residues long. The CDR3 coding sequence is TGCAGCGTTTGTCAGACTCCAGATACGCAGTATTTT. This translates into CSVCQTPDTQYF.

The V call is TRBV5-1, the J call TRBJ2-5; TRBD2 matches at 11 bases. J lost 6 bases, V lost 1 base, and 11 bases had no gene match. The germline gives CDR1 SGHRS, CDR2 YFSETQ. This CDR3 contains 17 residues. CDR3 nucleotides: TGCGCCAGCAGCTTGACTAGCGGGGGTGTTATCGGAAAGACCCAGTACTTC. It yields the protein CASSLTSGGVIGKTQYF.

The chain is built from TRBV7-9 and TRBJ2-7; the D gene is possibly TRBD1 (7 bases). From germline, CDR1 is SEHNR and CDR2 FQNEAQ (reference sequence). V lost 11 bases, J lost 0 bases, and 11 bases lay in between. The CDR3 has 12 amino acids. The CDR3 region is CAAGTVSYEQYF. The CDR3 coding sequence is TGTGCCGCGGGGACAGTCTCCTACGAGCAGTACTTC.

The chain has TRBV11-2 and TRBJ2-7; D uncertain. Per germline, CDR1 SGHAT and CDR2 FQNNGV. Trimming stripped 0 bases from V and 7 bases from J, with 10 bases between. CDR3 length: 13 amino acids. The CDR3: CASSLDAVWEQYF. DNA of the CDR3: TGTGCCAGCAGCTTAGATGCAGTCTGGGAGCAGTACTTC.

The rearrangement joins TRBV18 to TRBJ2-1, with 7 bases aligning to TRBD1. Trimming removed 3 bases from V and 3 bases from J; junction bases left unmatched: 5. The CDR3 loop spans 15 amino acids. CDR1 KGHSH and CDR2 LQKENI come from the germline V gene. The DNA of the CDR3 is TGTGCCAGCTCACCTACCGGGACAGACTACAATGAGCAGTTCTTC. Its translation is CASSPTGTDYNEQFF.